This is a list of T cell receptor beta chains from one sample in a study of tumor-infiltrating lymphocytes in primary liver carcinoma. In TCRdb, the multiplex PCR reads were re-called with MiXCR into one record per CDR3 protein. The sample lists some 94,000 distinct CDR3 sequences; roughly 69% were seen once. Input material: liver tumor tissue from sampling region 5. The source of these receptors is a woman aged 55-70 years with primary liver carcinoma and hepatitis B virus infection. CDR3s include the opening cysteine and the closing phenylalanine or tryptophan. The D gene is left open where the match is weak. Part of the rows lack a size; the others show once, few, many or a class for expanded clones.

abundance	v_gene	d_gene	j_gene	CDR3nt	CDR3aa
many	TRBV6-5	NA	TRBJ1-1	TGTGCCAGCAGTTACTCGGGCAGGGCCCCTGAAGCTTTCTTT	CASSYSGRAPEAFF
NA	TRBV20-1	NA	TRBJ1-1	TGCAGTGCTAGAACAGGGCAGAACACTGAAGCTTTCTTT	CSARTGQNTEAFF
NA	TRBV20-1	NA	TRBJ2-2	TGCAGTGCCCAGAAGGGCTCTTACACCGGGGAGCTGTTTTTT	CSAQKGSYTGELFF
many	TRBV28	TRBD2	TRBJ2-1	TGTGCCAGCAGTCCGACCGGGACTAGCGGGAAGGGTGAGCAGTTCTTC	CASSPTGTSGKGEQFF
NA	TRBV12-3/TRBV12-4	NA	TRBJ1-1	TGTGCCAGCACACCGGCTGGGGGGGCTGAAGTTTTCTTT	CASTPAGGAEVFF
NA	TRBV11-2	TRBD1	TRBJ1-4	TGTGCCGGCAGTTTCTGGACAGGGGCTAATGAAAAACTGTTTTTT	CAGSFWTGANEKLFF
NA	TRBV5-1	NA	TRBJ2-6	TGCACAAGCAGCTCTTCTGGGGCCAACGTCCTGACTTTC	CTSSSSGANVLTF
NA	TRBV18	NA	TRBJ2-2	TGTGCCAGCTCACCGGCGCAGGACGGTACCGGGGAGCTGTTTTTT	CASSPAQDGTGELFF
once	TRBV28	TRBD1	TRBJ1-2	TGTGCCAACAGGACAGGTGGGGGAAACTACGGCTACACCTTC	CANRTGGGNYGYTF
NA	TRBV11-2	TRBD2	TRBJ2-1	TGTGGCAGCAGCCGGTGGACTAGCGGGTTAGAAAATGAGCACTTCTTC	CGSSRWTSGLENEHFF
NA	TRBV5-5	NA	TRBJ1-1	TGTGCCAGCAGCTTCAATGACACTGAAGCTTTCTTT	CASSFNDTEAFF
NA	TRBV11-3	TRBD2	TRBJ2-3	TGTGCCAGCAGTCTCAGGACTAGCACAGATACGCAATATTTT	CASSLRTSTDTQYF
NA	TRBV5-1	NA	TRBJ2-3	TGCGTCAGCAGCCGCCTTGAGGCAGCCAGCGGAGATACGCAGTATTTT	CVSSRLEAASGDTQYF
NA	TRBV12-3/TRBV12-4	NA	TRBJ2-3	TGTGCCAACAGCCCAGGATTCTTAGGCACAGATACGCAGTATTTT	CANSPGFLGTDTQYF
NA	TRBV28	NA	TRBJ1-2	TGTGCCATCGACCCAGAGGATGGCTACACCTTC	CAIDPEDGYTF
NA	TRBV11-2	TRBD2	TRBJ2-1	TGTACCTGCAGCTTACCTCCCGGGACTAGCGGACACAATGAGCAGTTCTTC	CTCSLPPGTSGHNEQFF
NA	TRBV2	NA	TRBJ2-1	TGTGCCAGCAGGGCTATGAGTATCGATAATGAGCAGTTCTTC	CASRAMSIDNEQFF
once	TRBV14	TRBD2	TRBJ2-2	TGTGCCAGAAGCCACGGACTAGCAGGCACCGGGGAGCTGTTTTTT	CARSHGLAGTGELFF
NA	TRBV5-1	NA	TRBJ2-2	TGCGCCAGCAGCGCCCGAGGGAACACCGGGGAGCTGTTTTTT	CASSARGNTGELFF
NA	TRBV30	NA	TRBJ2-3	TGTGCCTGGAGTGTAGGCCGGAGCATAGATACGCAGTATTTT	CAWSVGRSIDTQYF
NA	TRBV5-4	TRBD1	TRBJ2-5	TGTGCCAGGAGCTCACCAGGGGGCGCCGAGATCCAGTACTTC	CARSSPGGAEIQYF
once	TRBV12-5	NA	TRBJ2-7	TGTGCCAGTGATGGGCAGTACTTC	CASDGQYF
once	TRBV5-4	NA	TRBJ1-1	TGTGCCAGCAGCTTTCGGACGAACAATGAAGCTTTCTTT	CASSFRTNNEAFF
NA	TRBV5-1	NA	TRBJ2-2	TGCACCAGCAGCTCCGTAGCTGGGTCTGGGACCGGGGAGCTGTTTTTT	CTSSSVAGSGTGELFF
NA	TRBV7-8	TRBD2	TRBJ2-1	TGCGCCAGCAGCTTAGACCTAGCGGACTACAATGAGCAGTTCTTC	CASSLDLADYNEQFF
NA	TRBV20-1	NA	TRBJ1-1	TGCAGTGCTACCCCAATTTTTGGACAGCCCTCGGGGAGGAACACTGGAGCTTTCTTT	CSATPIFGQPSGRNTGAFF
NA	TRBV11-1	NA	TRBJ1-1	TGTGTCAGCAGCTTTTTTGGGGCAACGAACACTGGAGCTTTCTTT	CVSSFFGATNTGAFF
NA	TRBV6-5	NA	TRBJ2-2	TGTGCCTGCAGCCCCTCCCCGACAGGTCTCGGGACTAACGTCGGGGAGCTGTTTTTT	CACSPSPTGLGTNVGELFF
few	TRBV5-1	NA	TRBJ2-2	TGCGCTAGCACCAAAGCGGGACAAGGGAACACCGGGGAACTGTTTTTT	CASTKAGQGNTGELFF
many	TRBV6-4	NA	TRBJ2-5	TGTGCCAGCCCCGGGCGAGCGACCGGAATCCAAGAGACCCAGTACTTC	CASPGRATGIQETQYF
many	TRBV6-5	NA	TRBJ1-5	TGTGCCAGCAGCCGTTTAAAAAGCAATCAGCCCCAGCATTTT	CASSRLKSNQPQHF
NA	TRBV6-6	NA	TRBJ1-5	TGTGCCAGCAGTACCCAGGATAGGGGGAATCGGCCCCAGCATTTT	CASSTQDRGNRPQHF
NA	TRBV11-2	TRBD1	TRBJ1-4	TGTGTCAGGAGGGACAGGGACCATGAAAAACTGTTTTTT	CVRRDRDHEKLFF
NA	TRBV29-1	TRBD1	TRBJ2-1	TGTAGCGTTGAAGATGTGAAAGGGACAGGACTCTACGAGCAGTTCTTC	CSVEDVKGTGLYEQFF
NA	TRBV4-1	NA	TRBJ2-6	TGCGCCAGCTGTCAAGAGTCACAATGCTCTGGGGCCAACGTCCTGACTTTC	CASCQESQCSGANVLTF
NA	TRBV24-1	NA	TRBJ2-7	TGTGCCACCAGTGATCCAAACTACTACGAGCCGTACTTC	CATSDPNYYEPYF
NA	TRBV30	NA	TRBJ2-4	TGTGCCTGGAGTAACCCCCGGACCGTAACCAAAAACATTCAGTACTTC	CAWSNPRTVTKNIQYF
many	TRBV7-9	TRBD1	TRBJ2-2	TGTGCCAGCAGCCCCCTTCAGGGGGAGCCTGGTCCCTCGAACACCGGGGAGCTGTTTTTT	CASSPLQGEPGPSNTGELFF